Following are 7 T cell receptor beta chains from one sample sequenced in a study of Graves' ophthalmopathy and Graves' hyperthyroidism. Transcripts of RNA were the source for amplifying TCR beta CDR3 regions. An initial RT-PCR round employing HTBI primers preceded a second-round multiplex PCR. TCRdb used MiXCR to reprocess the multiplex PCR reads, holding one entry per CDR3 protein. In the table there are around 1,000,000 distinct CDR3 sequences, roughly two fifths of which are singletons. Sequenced: peripheral blood or thyroid tissue (not recorded which). The receptors shown here come from an adult man with Graves' hyperthyroidism.

This clonotype appeared once. CDR3 region: CASSLAGQVQETQYF. CDR3 DNA: TGTGCCAGCTCACTTGCCGGACAGGTACAAGAGACCCAGTACTTC. The V and J genes are TRBV18 and TRBJ2-5, with 7 bases fitting TRBD1. The CDR3 extends over 15 amino acids. The germline CDR1 and CDR2 sequences are KGHSH and LQKENI. Germline trimming cut 4 bases from V and 2 bases from J; bases unmatched to any gene: 7.

In this sample, this clonotype turned up a few times. The rearrangement links TRBV29-1 to TRBJ2-5, with 8 bases aligning to TRBD1. V shed 6 bases and J 5 bases; nucleotides not matched to a gene: 8. This CDR3 contains 13 residues. Germline V CDR1 and CDR2: SQVTM, ANQGSEA. In DNA, the CDR3 is TGCAGCGTCAGGCAGGGGGCTTTGGAGACCCAGTACTTC. Encoded protein: CSVRQGALETQYF.

The rearrangement joins TRBV7-2 to TRBJ2-5, with a tentative D call TRBD2 (6 bases). The germline V gene has CDR1 SGHTA and CDR2 FQGNSA. The V and J ends lost 5 bases and 4 bases respectively, with 23 bases between them. The CDR3 length is 17 residues. CDR3 sequence (DNA): TGTGCCAGCAGCCACCCCAACCGGGGAGGTTCAAGAGAGACCCAGTACTTC. Amino acid sequence: CASSHPNRGGSRETQYF. The full variable domain, its missing parts supplied by reference TRBV7-2 and TRBJ2-5, is GAGVSQSPSNKVTEKGKDVELRCDPISGHTALYWYRQSLGQGLEFLIYFQGNSAPDKSGLPSDRFSAERTGGSVSTLTIQRTQQEDSAVYLCASSHPNRGGSRETQYFGPGTRLLVL.

This clonotype was recorded at least ten times. The chain joins TRBV15 to TRBJ2-6; D call uncertain. CDR1 and CDR2 from the germline V gene are LNHNV and YYDKDF (reference sequence). The CDR3 covers 15 residues. Trimming took 3 bases from V and 2 from J, leaving 8 bases between them. This CDR3 reads CATSSGSAGANVLTF. The CDR3, as DNA: TGTGCCACCAGCAGCGGATCAGCTGGGGCCAACGTCCTGACTTTC.

Many counts were recorded for this clonotype. V and J are TRBV7-9 and TRBJ2-2; D is ambiguous. Between the trimmed V and J ends, which lost 7 bases and 7 bases, there was a span of 10 bases. CDR3 length equals 12 residues. Germline values: CDR1 SEHNR, CDR2 FQNEAQ (reference sequence). The CDR3 spells CASIDYGGELFF. CDR3 DNA sequence: TGTGCCAGCATCGATTACGGCGGGGAGCTGTTTTTT.

There are many counts of this clonotype. This rearrangement joins TRBV20-1 to TRBJ2-5, with TRBD2 matching over 11 bases. This CDR3 has 14 residues. Per germline, CDR1 DFQATT and CDR2 SNEGSKA (reference sequence). CDR3 coding DNA: TGCAGCGGGCTAGCGGGAGGACGCAGGGAGACCCAGTACTTC. This codes for CSGLAGGRRETQYF.

In the case of this clonotype: A single base separates this from a much larger clone, so it may be a read error. The chain carries TRBV12-3 or TRBV12-4 and TRBJ2-5, with 7 bases aligning to TRBD2. Trimming removed 4 bases from V and 9 bases from J; junction bases left unmatched: 14. This CDR3 comprises 15 residues. CDR3 sequence (DNA): TGTGCCAGCAGTTGGGGGGGGAATTTGTGGGAGGCCCAGTACTTC. This encodes CASSWGGNLWEAQYF.